This TCR beta chain was identified in a study of cytomegalovirus exposure and HLA in healthy donors. The V and J ends lost 4 bases and 3 bases respectively, with 9 bases between them. The CDR3 extends over 13 amino acids. Germline loops: CDR1 KGHSH, CDR2 LQKENI. Notes on the study in general: TCR beta V- and J-gene trimming was later associated with a missense DCLRE1C variant.

The primer mix had 60 Vbeta and 13 Jbeta primers. Some clones are missing from TCRdb's copy, which holds only in-frame ones; the method was immunoSEQ multiplex PCR. The sample comprises 100,000 or so clones, about four fifths of which are singletons, and roughly 3.5% rests with the top ten. With respect to this clone: Its target is not known.

The sample comprised PBMCs. The TCR sequence derives from a man aged 25-45 years in good health and CMV-seropositive. J is TRBJ1-1 and V is TRBV18; a weak D match, TRBD1 (5 bases). CDR3 loop: CASSQGVDTEAFF. In nucleotides, the CDR3 is TGTGCCAGCTCACAAGGGGTGGACACTGAAGCTTTCTTT.